The clone carrying this T cell receptor beta chain was observed a handful of times. The antigen remains unidentified. This sample stems from a study of early T cells in non-severe SARS-CoV-2 infection. Attachment of unique molecular identifiers was made to individual cDNA molecules. TCRdb reprocessed the 5' RACE reads with MiXCR, giving one entry per CDR3 protein. The data contain about 62,000 distinct CDR3 sequences, about 9.9% of them singletons. Trimming removed 6 bases from V and 2 bases from J; junction bases left unmatched: 5. The germline V gene has CDR1 LNHDA and CDR2 SQIVND (reference sequence). The CDR3 spans 15 residues. Notes on the study in general: VDJdb matching favored anti-spike CD8 responses, missing private and CD4 specificities.

This TCR was sampled from an adult who was a healthcare worker with PCR-confirmed SARS-CoV-2 infection or an uninfected control (not recorded which). The chain combines TRBV19 with TRBJ2-1; 9 bases are shared with TRBD2. Sequencing used whole blood. Written as DNA, the CDR3 is TGTGCCAGTAGACCAGCGGGGGGCCCCTACAATGAGCAGTTCTTC. Translating gives CASRPAGGPYNEQFF.